The 2 T cell receptor beta chains below all came from one sample that was sequenced in a study of cytomegalovirus exposure and HLA in healthy donors. A multiplex PCR was run with 60 Vbeta primers and 13 Jbeta primers. Profiled with immunoSEQ multiplex PCR; TCRdb holds only in-frame clones, not every one. The repertoire holds around 120,000 clones, with 65% to 85% as singletons. The sequencing input was PBMCs. Source of these receptors: a man aged 45-65 years in good health and CMV-seropositive.

The chain couples TRBV15 to TRBJ2-7; the D gene is possibly TRBD1 (5 bases). The ends were cut back, 0 bases at V and 0 bases at J, with 9 bases in the middle. The CDR3 is made up of 15 amino acids. CDR1 is LNHNV and CDR2 is YYDKDF in the germline V gene (reference sequence). This chain's CDR3 is CATSREDDSSYEQYF. Here the CDR3 DNA reads TGTGCCACCAGCAGAGAGGACGACAGCTCCTACGAGCAGTACTTC.

The chain combines TRBV9 with TRBJ1-4, with a possible D match to TRBD1 (6 bases). Germline assignment: CDR1 SGDLS and CDR2 YYNGEE. V lost 3 bases and J lost 12, with 18 bases in between. This CDR3 region has 14 residues. CDR3 in DNA: TGTGCCAGCAGCGCCCAAGCGGGGGCGGAGGAACTGTTTTTT. Protein product: CASSAQAGAEELFF. The full variable domain, in which reference TRBV9 and TRBJ1-4 provide the parts outside the CDR3, is DSGVTQTPKHLITATGQRVTLRCSPRSGDLSVYWYQQSLDQGLQFLIQYYNGEERAKGNILERFSAQQFPDLHSELNLSSLELGDSALYFCASSAQAGAEELFFGSGTQLSVL.